This T cell receptor (beta chain) originates from a study of blood T cells in healthy people across ages. Study background: Template switching recovered approximately one barcoded beta molecule for every two T cells.

This clonotype was seen only a few times. The CDR3 is made up of 14 amino acids. Trimming cost V 4 bases and J 2 bases, with 12 bases left between them. Germline assignment: CDR1 SQVTM and CDR2 ANQGSEA. Together with a sample-barcoded 5' primer, a J-beta primer mix was included in a second PCR lasting 7 to 11 cycles. TCRdb fed the 5' RACE reads into MiXCR, producing one record per CDR3 protein. In the table there are 750,000 to 950,000 distinct CDR3 sequences, around 29% of which are singletons. These same data were also listed under a study on T cells of mothers and their children.

The sequence was obtained from a woman in her thirties or forties in good health. The specimen was blood. V and J are TRBV29-1 and TRBJ2-1, with D uncertain. Here the CDR3 reads CSVVQASPYNEQFF. The CDR3 DNA follows: TGCAGCGTTGTCCAGGCGAGCCCCTACAATGAGCAGTTCTTC.